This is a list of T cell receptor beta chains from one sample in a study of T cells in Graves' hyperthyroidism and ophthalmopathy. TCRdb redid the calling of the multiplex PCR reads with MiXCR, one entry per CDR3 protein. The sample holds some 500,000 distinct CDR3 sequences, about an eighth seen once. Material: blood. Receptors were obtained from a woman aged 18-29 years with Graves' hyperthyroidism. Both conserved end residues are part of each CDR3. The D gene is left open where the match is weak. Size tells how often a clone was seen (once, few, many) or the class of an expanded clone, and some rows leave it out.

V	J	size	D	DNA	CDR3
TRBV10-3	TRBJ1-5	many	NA	TGTGCCATCAGTGCCTACAATCAGCCCCAGCATTTT	CAISAYNQPQHF
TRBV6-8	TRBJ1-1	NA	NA	TGTGCCAGCAGTTCGGTCCAAAAGAACACTGAAGCTTTCTTT	CASSSVQKNTEAFF
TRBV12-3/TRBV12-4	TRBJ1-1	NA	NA	TGTGCCAGCGGTTTAGTCAGCCACTTTGTAGGGCCGCGTACTGAAGCTTTCTTT	CASGLVSHFVGPRTEAFF
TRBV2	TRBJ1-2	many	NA	TGTGCCAGCAAGGGGGACGTTGGAGGCTACACCTTC	CASKGDVGGYTF
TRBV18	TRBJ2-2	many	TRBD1	TGTGCCAGCTCACCTCGGGACAGCAACACCGGGGAGCTGTTTTTT	CASSPRDSNTGELFF
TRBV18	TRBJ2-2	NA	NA	TGTGCCAGCTCACCAAGGCAGGGGATAACCGGGGAGCTGTTTTTT	CASSPRQGITGELFF
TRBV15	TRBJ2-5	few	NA	TGTGCCACCAGCACCGGGCCCGGAGAGACCCAGTACTTC	CATSTGPGETQYF
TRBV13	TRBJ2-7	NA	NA	TGTGCCAGCAGCCCCCCACGCTCCTACGAGCAGTACTTC	CASSPPRSYEQYF
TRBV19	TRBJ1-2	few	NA	TGTGCCAGTACCACCGTCCAGGGTACTTACGGCTACACCTTC	CASTTVQGTYGYTF
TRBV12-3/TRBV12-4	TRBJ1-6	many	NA	TGTGCCAGCACCTACGGGGGGTCACCCCTCCACTTT	CASTYGGSPLHF
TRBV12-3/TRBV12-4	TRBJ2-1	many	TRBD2	TGTGCCAGCGGTGAGACTAGCGGGTACAATGAGCAGTTCTTC	CASGETSGYNEQFF
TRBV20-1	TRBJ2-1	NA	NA	TGCAGTGCTACTTGGGCCAGCTCCTACAATGAGCAGTTCTTC	CSATWASSYNEQFF
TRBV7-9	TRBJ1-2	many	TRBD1	TGTGCCAGCAGCCCTCCCCCGGGACAGCTTCTTTCTAACTATGGCTACACCTTC	CASSPPPGQLLSNYGYTF
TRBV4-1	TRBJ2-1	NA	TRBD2	TGCGCCAGCAGCCATTACAGCGGGAGGGTTTCCTACAATGAGCAGTTCTTC	CASSHYSGRVSYNEQFF
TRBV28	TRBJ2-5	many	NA	TGTGCCAGCAGTTTGCTGGACAACCAAGAGACCCAGTACTTC	CASSLLDNQETQYF
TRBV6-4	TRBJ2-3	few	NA	TGTGCCAGCAGTGGGAATTCAGATACGCAGTATTTT	CASSGNSDTQYF
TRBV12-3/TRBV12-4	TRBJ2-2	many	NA	TGTGCCAGCGGGCAGGGGAACACCGGGGAGCTGTTTTTT	CASGQGNTGELFF
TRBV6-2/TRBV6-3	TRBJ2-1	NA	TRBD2	TGTGCCAGCAGTTACTCACTAGCGGGAGGCCCGCAGTTCTTC	CASSYSLAGGPQFF
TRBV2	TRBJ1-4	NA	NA	TGTGCCAGCAGTGACAGTAATGAAAAACTGTTTTTT	CASSDSNEKLFF
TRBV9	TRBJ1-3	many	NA	TGTGCCAGCAGGACGGACCCTGGAAACACCATATATTTT	CASRTDPGNTIYF
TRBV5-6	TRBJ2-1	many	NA	TGTGCCAGCAGCTTCCTGGGAGCCTTAGGTGAGCAGTTCTTC	CASSFLGALGEQFF
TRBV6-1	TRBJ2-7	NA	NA	TGTCCAAGCAGTCGACGCAGGGGTAATTCCTACGAGCAGTACTTC	CPSSRRRGNSYEQYF
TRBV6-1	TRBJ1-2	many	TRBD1	TGTGCCAGCAGTTACGCAGGGGGGCTGGAGGGCTACACCTTC	CASSYAGGLEGYTF
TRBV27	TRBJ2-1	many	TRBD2	TGTGCCAGCAGTTTAAACGGGAGGGCCATTCAGCGTCCGTTCTTC	CASSLNGRAIQRPFF
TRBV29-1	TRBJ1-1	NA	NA	TGCAGCGTTGTCCCTGTTGGACAGAGAGTGACTGAAGCTTTCTTT	CSVVPVGQRVTEAFF
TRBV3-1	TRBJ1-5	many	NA	TGTGCCAGCAGCCAAGGTGGTCCCGCGGCCCAGCATTTT	CASSQGGPAAQHF
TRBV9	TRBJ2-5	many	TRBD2	TGTGCCAGCAGCGTAGGAAGAACTAGCGGGAGTTCGGAGACCCAGTACTTC	CASSVGRTSGSSETQYF
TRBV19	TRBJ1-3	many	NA	TGTGCCAGTAGTACCTCCAGCGGGGGCACTGGAAACACCATATATTTT	CASSTSSGGTGNTIYF
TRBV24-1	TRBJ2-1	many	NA	TGTGCCACCAGTCCAGGGGTTGATGAGCAGTTCTTC	CATSPGVDEQFF
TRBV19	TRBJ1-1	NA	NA	TGTGCCAGTAGTTTAGGGCTGAACACTCAAGCTTTCTTT	CASSLGLNTQAFF
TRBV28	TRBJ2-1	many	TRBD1	TGTGCCAGCAGACTCCCGCCGGGACAGGGGTCCTACAATGAGCAGTTCTTC	CASRLPPGQGSYNEQFF
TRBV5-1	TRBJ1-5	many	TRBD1	TGCGCCAGCAGCCCCCCCAGGGGGGGCCACAATCAGCCCCAGCATTTT	CASSPPRGGHNQPQHF
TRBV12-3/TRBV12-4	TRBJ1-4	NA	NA	TGTGCCAGCAGCACAGGGCTTAATGAAAAACTGTTTTTT	CASSTGLNEKLFF
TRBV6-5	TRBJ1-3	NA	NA	TGTGCCAGCAGTTACTCGACGGGGGAATTTGGAAACACCATATATTTT	CASSYSTGEFGNTIYF
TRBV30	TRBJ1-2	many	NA	TGTGCCTGGAGTCTGGCAGGGTCCTATGGCTACACCTTC	CAWSLAGSYGYTF
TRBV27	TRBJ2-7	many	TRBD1	TGTGCCAGCTTACCCCCGACGACAGGGCGACATCTTCACCTCCGTATAGAGCAGTACTTC	CASLPPTTGRHLHLRIEQYF
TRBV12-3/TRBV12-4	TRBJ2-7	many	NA	TGTGCCAGCAGTTTGTGGCAGGAACCCTACGAGCAGTACTTC	CASSLWQEPYEQYF
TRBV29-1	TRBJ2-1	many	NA	TGCAGCGTTGAATTGGGGGGAGCGAAGTACAATGAGCAGTTCTTC	CSVELGGAKYNEQFF
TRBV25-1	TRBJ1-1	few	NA	TGTGCCAGCAGTGAGAAGAGAACGACTGAAGCTTTCTTT	CASSEKRTTEAFF
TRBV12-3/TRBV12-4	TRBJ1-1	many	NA	TGTGCCAGCAGTTTACAGGGGTTCATTGAAGCTTTCTTT	CASSLQGFIEAFF
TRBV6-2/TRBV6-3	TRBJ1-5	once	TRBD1	TGTGCCAGCACCCCGTCAGGGGGCCATCAGCCCCAGCATTTT	CASTPSGGHQPQHF
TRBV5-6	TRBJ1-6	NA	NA	TGTGCCAGCAGCTTGTTTTCGAATTCACCCCTCCACTTT	CASSLFSNSPLHF
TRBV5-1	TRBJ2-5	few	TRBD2	TGCGCCAGCAGCATGGCCGGGACTAGAGGGCAGACCCAGTACTTC	CASSMAGTRGQTQYF
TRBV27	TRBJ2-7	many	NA	TGTGCCAGCCGTAGCACAGGATCGAACGAGCAGTACTTC	CASRSTGSNEQYF
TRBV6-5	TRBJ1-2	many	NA	TGTGCCAGCAGTTACACCGCGCAGGCCAACTATGGCTACACCTTC	CASSYTAQANYGYTF
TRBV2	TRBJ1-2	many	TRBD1	TGTGCCAGCAGTGAAGCGCAGGGGGCTGGTGGCTACACCTTC	CASSEAQGAGGYTF
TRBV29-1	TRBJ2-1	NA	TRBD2	TGCAGCGTTCGTCTAGCGGGAGTATGGAATGAGCAGTTCTTC	CSVRLAGVWNEQFF
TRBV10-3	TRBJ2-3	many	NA	TGTGCCATCAGTACGGACGCTGGCACAGATACGCAGTATTTT	CAISTDAGTDTQYF
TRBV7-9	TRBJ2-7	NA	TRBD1	TGTGCCAGCAGCTTAGTCGGGACAGGGCTCTACGAGCAGTACTTC	CASSLVGTGLYEQYF
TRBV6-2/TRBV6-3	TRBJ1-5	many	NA	TGTGCCAGCAGTTACTCTGGGTTCCATCAGCCCCAGCATTTT	CASSYSGFHQPQHF
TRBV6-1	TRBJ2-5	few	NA	TGTGCCAGCAGTGTAAGGGGCGCGGAGACCCAGTACTTC	CASSVRGAETQYF
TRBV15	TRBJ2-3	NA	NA	TGTGCCACCAGCAGACTTCCTGGGGGGCTAGGCACAGATACGCAGTATTTT	CATSRLPGGLGTDTQYF